What follows describes a single T cell receptor (beta chain). Its antigen remains undetermined. No per-base quality is available; no much larger clone lies one base away. Survey-level immunoSEQ TCR-beta sequencing was performed on DNA from CEF-cultured naive and memory CD4+ T cells. In the source study's methods: Preprocessing removed nonproductive sequences and CDR3s not starting with C, not ending with F or W, or shorter than 7 amino acids. Antigen-specific clonotypes were called with the MANAFEST web app on the basis of expansion relative to the reference and to other culture wells. A clone counted as positive if significantly expanded in 2 of 3 replicate wells versus the reference culture at FDR below 0.05. To be called positive, a clone also had to show significant expansion compared with every other tandem well and an odds ratio greater than 5. Cultured and uncultured naive and memory CD4+ repertoires were searched for previously identified spike- and CEF-reactive CDR3s. CDR3 homology was quantified as pairwise Levenshtein distance, calculated with the stringdist R package after three terminal residues were trimmed from each end. TCRdb holds this immuneACCESS table with in-frame rearrangements only. Some clones are missing; in checked studies, unresolved V genes explain under half, and the rest has no known cause. That table furnishes V, J and clone size, whereas the DNA furnished D and trimming. The sample includes tens of thousands of clones, with around 79% observed a single time. Approximately 1.5% of the sample comes from the top ten.

The sample comes from a study of CD4 T cells in relation to SARS-CoV-2 and coronaviruses (dated by TCRdb to about 2021). With respect to the entire study: In the ViraFEST assay, PBMCs were grown with antigen for around ten days, and TCR beta CDR3s were then sequenced to identify antigen-specific clonal expansions. Across all 12 patients in the convalescent cohort, the median age was almost 40 years, with a range of roughly 20 to 80 years. Of the roughly twelve convalescent patients, 8 were male and 4 were female, and two of the subjects were Hispanic. Patient-derived lymphoblastoid cell lines were used to map the HLA restriction of shared crossreactive spike epitopes. At the level of individual TCR clonotypes, the study evaluated whether memory CD4+ T cells crossreact between the spike proteins of SARS-CoV-2 and those of common cold coronaviruses. The Adaptive Biotechnologies TCR-sequencing kit was used to sequence samples from a few pre-COVID donors and the naive versus memory experiments, whereas other data were Illumina-based. For other donors in the study, expansion assays were sequenced with a different, Illumina-based TCR-beta assay.

What the authors observed across the whole study: Since the crossreactivity analysis centred on spike protein, crossreactivity against other viral proteins was not assessed. No donor contributed both pre-pandemic and post-infection samples, which limited tracing the source of pre-existing responses. In 65% to 70% of donors, memory CD4+ clonotypes turned up that crossrecognized SARS-CoV-2 and at least one common cold coronavirus spike. Sequencing naive versus memory cells indicated that the assay picks up memory recall responses, not primary responses primed during culture. Small numbers of patients and of tested TCRs limited the study. Significantly weaker SARS-CoV-2-driven expansion was shown by crossreactive clones than by monoreactive clones, consistent with antigenic imprinting.

CDR1 and CDR2 (MGHRA, YSYEKL) derive from the germline V gene. Spanning cysteine to phenylalanine, the CDR3 consists of 17 amino acids. The kept DNA is CDR3 alone, 51 bases in frame from the first base. Clipping removes 0 bases from V and 2 bases from J, with 6 as the unmatched junction base count. Naive and memory CD4+ T cells were separated from cryopreserved PBMCs by CD4 enrichment followed by EasySep naive CD4+ T cell enrichment. Sorted naive or memory CD4+ T cells (about 100,000) were cultured 1:1 with T cell-depleted PBMCs and CEF peptides for nine to eleven days. Each peptide culture condition was generally run in triplicate replicate wells. PBMCs were isolated from leukapheresis product or whole blood by Ficoll-Paque PLUS gradient centrifugation. PBMCs were either cryopreserved at -140 degrees C or used fresh in the expansion assay. The QIAamp Micro DNA Kit was used to extract genomic DNA from the CD4+ T cells.

The TCR was taken from an adult with COVID-19. Material for sequencing was naive CD4+ T cells from PBMCs, cultured in vitro. The cell subset or site label on this specimen signifies: naive CD4+ T cells isolated by negative enrichment. The V and J segments used are TRBV4-1 and TRBJ2-3, with 9 bases in between that match TRBD2. The CDR3 loop reads CASSQDGASGITDTQYF. DNA sequence: TGCGCCAGCAGCCAAGATGGGGCTAGCGGGATCACAGATACGCAGTATTTT.